This TCR beta chain is drawn from a study of blood T cell repertoires in COVID-19. Assay used: immunoSEQ multiplex PCR; TCRdb lists only in-frame clones, some missing. The profile covers approximately 24,000 clones, with about nine tenths appearing a single time and roughly 8% taken by the ten largest. Unmatched junction bases numbered 2, after V lost 1 base and J lost 5 bases. This CDR3 has 15 amino acids. Germline values: CDR1 MNHNS, CDR2 SASEGT. V gene TRBV6-1 combines with J gene TRBJ2-1; 10 bases are shared with TRBD2. Source material: peripheral blood. The clonotype originates from a man aged 50-60 years with active COVID-19. CDR3: CASSEEAGGHNEQFF. CDR3 nucleotide sequence: TGTGCCAGCAGTGAAGAAGCGGGGGGGCACAATGAGCAGTTCTTC.